This entry is about one T cell receptor (beta chain). No antigen is known for it. These reads were obtained on a NextSeq 550. The Human TCR Profiling Kit (MiLaboratory) was used to prepare UMI-labeled 5' RACE TRB cDNA libraries. The full amount of extracted RNA was used for cDNA synthesis, and the full amount of resulting cDNA was used for PCR amplification. Libraries were prepared in parallel using an identical number of PCR cycles. The study's processing was this. With a requirement of at least two reads per UMI, MIGEC and MiXCR extracted about 53,000 +/- 9,400 unique UMI-labeled TRB cDNA molecules per library. Each library averaged about 37,000 +/- 9,700 functional in-frame TRB CDR3 nucleotide clonotypes without stop codons. After each sample was downsampled to 5000 UMI-labeled TRB molecules, VDJtools was used to calculate diversity metrics such as normalized Shannon-Wiener and Chao1. Clonotype-size-weighted physicochemical properties of the central five CDR3 residues (interaction energy, strength, volume and Kidera factor 4) were computed in VDJtools. TCRdb reprocessed the raw reads; every CDR3 protein sequence is a single record, and DNA is not supplied. TCRdb, not the original authors, processed these V and J calls. The table for this sample records 150,000 to 160,000 distinct CDR3 sequences. About 0.48% of the sample goes to the ten largest clones.

Including the terminal cysteine and phenylalanine, the CDR3 comprises 15 residues. No DNA has been recorded. The data originate from a study of CXCR3-negative and CXCR3-positive naive CD8 T cells (dated by TCRdb to the late 2010s). About the study as a whole: In total, 120 million to 150 million TRB reads were obtained, which works out to roughly 1.5 +/- 0.3 million reads per library. Diversity and physicochemical repertoire analyses covered around 10 donors pooled from two independent experiments. Naive subsets from about five donors and memory cells from 3 donors were included in the TRBV-TRBJ cluster analysis.

For each CD8+ T cell subset, flow sorting was done in triplicate, and roughly 330,000 cells per subset went directly into RLT lysis buffer. To keep memory contaminants out, a stringent definition of naive CD8+ T cells was applied: CD45RO-CCR7+CD27+CD95-. Peripheral blood mononuclear cells were isolated from buffy coats by standard density gradient centrifugation. A FACSAria III was used to flow-sort naive CD8+ T cells into CXCR3-negative and CXCR3-positive populations. An RNeasy Mini Kit was used to extract total RNA from the sorted cells. Paper-wide results and their limitations: TRB CDR3s from CXCR3-positive naive cells showed higher hydrophobicity (lower Kidera factor 4), lower energy, and higher strength and volume indices than CXCR3-negative naive cells. Because surface CD5, which is linked to self-reactivity in mice, was comparable between the naive subsets, TCR interaction strength was also inferred from TRB CDR3 physicochemical properties. CXCR3 expression partially decreased after cryopreservation, so most assays used freshly isolated PBMCs. Similar TRBV-TRBJ usage was shown by naive CXCR3-negative and CXCR3-positive cells from the same donor, whereas distinct patterns were shown by memory cells. Both naive subsets had comparably high repertoire diversity, while memory CD8+ T cells had much lower repertoire diversity.

The chain was built from TRBV12-3 or TRBV12-4 and TRBJ1-1; the TCRdb D gene call, TRBD1, has no DNA to confirm it. The receptor's source is a human donor in good health. Some clones in this sample may be carry-over from other donors' samples. The sequencing sample was made of naive CXCR3+ CD8+ T cells from blood. Interpreted using the paper, the cell subset or site label stands for: CD45RO-CCR7+CD27+CD95- naive CD8+ T cells expressing CXCR3 (TNR3+). CDR3 loop: CASTSPLTGPVGAFF.